These T cell receptor beta chains were read from a single sample in a study of Ad26.COV2.S vaccination and SARS-CoV-2 variants. Repertoires were generated with immunoSEQ multiplex PCR, while TCRdb's copy carries only in-frame clones and drops some. The top ten clones hold just under 7.5% of a sample with roughly 410,000 clones, roughly 80% of them seen once. This sample comprised peripheral blood, obtained in a trial of Ad26.COV2.S vaccine versus placebo. All receptors come from a person between 18 and 65 years old who received the Ad26.COV2.S COVID-19 vaccine or a placebo. Both conserved end residues are part of each CDR3. D genes are given only for firm matches. The size of a clone is reported for some rows only, either as once, few or many, or as a class for expanded clones.

TRBJ1-5,TRBV7-8,.,.,TGTGCCAGCAGCTTACTGTGGCAAAACCTTGGAGGCAATCAGCCCCAGCATTTT,CASSLLWQNLGGNQPQHF
TRBJ2-3,TRBV14,.,.,TGTGCCAGCAGCCAACTCCGGGGGCTCAGGGGCCCTAGCACAGATACGCAGTATTTT,CASSQLRGLRGPSTDTQYF
TRBJ1-2,TRBV5-5,.,.,TGTGCCAGCAGCATAGATGTACGCTATGGCTACACCTTC,CASSIDVRYGYTF
TRBJ1-1,TRBV12-3/TRBV12-4,.,.,TGTGCCAGCAGTTTAGCGGTGAACACTGAAGCTTTCTTT,CASSLAVNTEAFF
TRBJ1-2,TRBV28,.,.,TGTGCCAGCATTTCGGACAAACACTATGGCTACACCTTC,CASISDKHYGYTF
TRBJ2-1,TRBV5-1,.,.,TGCGCCAGCAGCTTCGGACAGCTAGACAATGAGCAGTTCTTC,CASSFGQLDNEQFF
TRBJ1-2,TRBV4-3,TRBD1,once,TGCGCCAGCAGCCCAAGACAGGGAGACTATGGCTACACCTTC,CASSPRQGDYGYTF
TRBJ1-6,TRBV18,.,.,TGTGCCAGCTCACCACTCCAGATTCGACGGACTAATTCACCCCTCCACTTT,CASSPLQIRRTNSPLHF
TRBJ2-7,TRBV1,.,.,TGCACCAGCAGCCAGAGGGGAGGACTCATAAGCTCCTACGAGCAGTACTTC,CTSSQRGGLISSYEQYF
TRBJ2-1,TRBV5-4,TRBD2,.,TGTGCCAGCAGTTTCGGACTAGCGGCAAATGAGCAGTTCTTC,CASSFGLAANEQFF
TRBJ2-1,TRBV7-8,.,.,TGTGCCAGCAGCCTCCTCGGTGAGCAGTTCTTC,CASSLLGEQFF
TRBJ2-1,TRBV4-1,TRBD2,.,TGCGCCAGCAGCCAAGAAGCGGGGGGTTACAATGAGCAGTTCTTC,CASSQEAGGYNEQFF
TRBJ2-7,TRBV11-2,TRBD2,.,TGTGCCAGCAGTCAAAGTCCTAGCGGGATGATGTCCTACGAGCAGTACTTC,CASSQSPSGMMSYEQYF
TRBJ2-3,TRBV11-3,TRBD1,.,TGTGCCAGCAGCTTATCAGGGGGCCTCACAGATACGCAGTATTTT,CASSLSGGLTDTQYF
TRBJ1-1,TRBV5-1,.,.,TGCGCCAGCAGCTTGGAGACGGATTATACTGAAGCTTTCTTT,CASSLETDYTEAFF
TRBJ1-2,TRBV7-2,.,.,TGTGCCAGCAGCCCGAGGGCGGGACTAGGGGCTTCGGACACCTTC,CASSPRAGLGASDTF
TRBJ2-2,TRBV6-4,TRBD2,.,TGTGCCAGCGGTGCGGGAGGAGACACCGGGGAGCTGTTTTTT,CASGAGGDTGELFF
TRBJ2-7,TRBV27,.,.,TGTGCCAGCGGGCTCTCCCACGAGCAGTACTTC,CASGLSHEQYF
TRBJ2-1,TRBV27,.,.,TGTGCCAGCAGTCTTAACAATGAGCAGTTCTTC,CASSLNNEQFF
TRBJ2-5,TRBV5-1,.,.,TGCGCCAGCAGCTCTAGTCGGGGTACCCAAGAGACCCAGTACTTC,CASSSSRGTQETQYF
TRBJ2-2,TRBV11-2,.,once,TGTGCCAGCCATTTACAGGGAAACACCGGGGAGCTGTTTTTT,CASHLQGNTGELFF
TRBJ1-4,TRBV18,.,.,TGTGCCAGCTCACCGGGACAAAGGAATGAAAAACTGTTTTTT,CASSPGQRNEKLFF
TRBJ1-3,TRBV7-2,.,.,TGTGCCAGCAGCCCGGGACCGGGGCTATTCACCATATATTTT,CASSPGPGLFTIYF
TRBJ1-2,TRBV7-9,.,.,TGTGCCAGCAGCCCGACACGCGGTAACTATGGCTACACCTTC,CASSPTRGNYGYTF
TRBJ1-2,TRBV29-1,TRBD1,once,TGCAGCGTGATTTTTGGGGACAGTAACTATGGCTACACCTTC,CSVIFGDSNYGYTF
TRBJ1-2,TRBV6-6,TRBD1,.,TGTGCCACTCGCCCCGTGACAGGGTACTATGGCTACACCTTC,CATRPVTGYYGYTF
TRBJ2-7,TRBV12-5,TRBD1,.,TGTGCTGGTAAAGACGGGACAGGGACTTACGAGCAGTACTTC,CAGKDGTGTYEQYF
TRBJ2-2,TRBV5-1,.,.,TGCGCCAGCAGCCGTCCCGAGAAGGGAGACACCGGGGAGCTGTTTTTT,CASSRPEKGDTGELFF